This is a list of T cell receptor beta chains from one sample in a study of cytomegalovirus exposure and HLA in healthy donors. Assay: immunoSEQ multiplex PCR; the TCRdb copy retains only in-frame clones and omits some. The profile shows about 160,000 clones, 80% to 85% of them singletons. Sequences were obtained from PBMCs. These receptors came from a young man in good health and CMV-seronegative. CDR3s include the opening cysteine and the closing phenylalanine or tryptophan. The D gene is left open where the match is weak. Rows give clone size only sometimes, using once, few, many, or a class for an expanded clone.

TRBJ1-2 - once TRBV28 TGTGCCAGCAGTCTAAGGCCCTCGGCGGGGCCGACTAACTATGGCTACACCTTC CASSLRPSAGPTNYGYTF
TRBJ2-7 - - TRBV28 TGTGCCAGCACTCGGCAGGGTCATCACGAGCAGTACTTC CASTRQGHHEQYF
TRBJ2-7 TRBD1 - TRBV28 TGTGCCAGCAGTGTGGGACAGGGCACCTACGAGCAGTACTTC CASSVGQGTYEQYF
TRBJ2-7 TRBD2 once TRBV28 TGTGCCAGCAGCTTCGTTAGGGTAGCGGGAGCCAGCTCCTACGAGCAGTACTTC CASSFVRVAGASSYEQYF
TRBJ2-2 TRBD2 - TRBV9 TGTGCCAGCAGCGTAGCAATGACTAGCCTCAACACCGGGGAGCTGTTTTTT CASSVAMTSLNTGELFF
TRBJ2-7 - - TRBV2 TGTGCCAGCAGTGGACAGGAGAGTGGGGAGCAGTACTTC CASSGQESGEQYF
TRBJ1-1 - - TRBV7-9 TGTTCCAGCAGCCGTAGCGGGTGGCCTGAAGCTTTCTTT CSSSRSGWPEAFF
TRBJ2-5 TRBD2 - TRBV9 TGTGCCAGCAGCCTACTTCAGGCTAGCGGGGGAGAGACCCAGTACTTC CASSLLQASGGETQYF
TRBJ2-7 - once TRBV5-1 TGCGCCAGCAGCTCCCGGGACACTGGCTACGAGCAGTACTTC CASSSRDTGYEQYF
TRBJ2-5 - once TRBV2 TGTGCCAGCAGTGATTTGGCAGGGGAAGAGACCCAGTACTTC CASSDLAGEETQYF
TRBJ2-7 TRBD1 - TRBV29-1 TGCAGCGTGGGACAGAGCTCCTACGAGCAGTACTTC CSVGQSSYEQYF
TRBJ2-7 TRBD1 - TRBV28 TGTGTCAGCAGTGGAACAGGGGTAGCCGCTGAGGAGCAGTACTTC CVSSGTGVAAEEQYF
TRBJ2-7 - - TRBV11-2 TGTGCCAGCAGCTTAGAGGCAGCCTACGAGCAGTACTTC CASSLEAAYEQYF
TRBJ1-5 TRBD1 - TRBV19 TGTGCCAGTAGTATGGGGACAGGGTATCAGCCCCAGCATTTT CASSMGTGYQPQHF
TRBJ2-4 - - TRBV21-1 TGTGCCAGCAGCCAGGGGGTCATAGCCAAAAACATTCAGTACTTC CASSQGVIAKNIQYF
TRBJ2-5 - - TRBV7-2 TGTGCCAGCAGCTCACCTAGCCAAGAGACCCAGTACTTC CASSSPSQETQYF
TRBJ2-7 TRBD1 - TRBV29-1 TGCAGCTTCGGGACAGAAAACGAGCAGTACTTC CSFGTENEQYF
TRBJ2-1 TRBD2 once TRBV7-3 TGTGCCAGCAGCTCCGGGGGGGGGAGCGGCGATGAGCAGTTCTTC CASSSGGGSGDEQFF
TRBJ2-5 - - TRBV21-1 TGTGCCAGCAGCAACGGACAGCCCACGGCGGGTGGGCAAGAGACCCAGTACTTC CASSNGQPTAGGQETQYF
TRBJ1-2 - - TRBV29-1 TGCAGCGTTGAAAAAGGCGACGGGGGCTACACCTTC CSVEKGDGGYTF
TRBJ2-1 - - TRBV7-9 TGTGCCAGCAGCTTAGTCTTGAGCTCCTACAATGAGCAGTTCTTC CASSLVLSSYNEQFF
TRBJ2-1 TRBD1 - TRBV5-1 TGCGCCAGCAAATACGGAGGGACAGGGTCCAATGAGCAGTTCTTC CASKYGGTGSNEQFF
TRBJ2-3 - - TRBV19 TGTGCCAGTAGTATAGGAGGGGGTACGCAGTATTTT CASSIGGGTQYF
TRBJ1-3 - few TRBV27 TGCGACAGTAGCTCTGGAAACACCATATATTTT CDSSSGNTIYF
TRBJ1-4 TRBD1 - TRBV7-9 TGTTCCAGCAGCTTAGGGGGCGAACTGTTTTTT CSSSLGGELFF
TRBJ2-1 TRBD2 - TRBV7-9 TGTTCCAGCAGCCCAGAGGTCCTAGCGGCTTACAATGAGCAGTTCTTC CSSSPEVLAAYNEQFF
TRBJ2-7 TRBD1 - TRBV7-6 TGTGCCAGCAGCTGGCCCGCCGGGACAGGGAACTACGAGCAGTACTTC CASSWPAGTGNYEQYF
TRBJ2-3 - - TRBV19 TGTGCCAGTAGTATAGATCACGGGACAAAGTCTAGCACAGATACGCAGTATTTT CASSIDHGTKSSTDTQYF
TRBJ2-2 - - TRBV27 TGTGCCAGCAGTCCGTGGGGGGCCGGGGAGCTGTTTTTT CASSPWGAGELFF
TRBJ1-1 TRBD1 - TRBV6-6 TGTGCCAGCAGTTACTCCACCGGGACAGGGGCCACTGAAGCTTTCTTT CASSYSTGTGATEAFF
TRBJ2-7 - - TRBV6-1 TGTGCCAGCAGTGCCCCGGTAAGAGGCGAGCAGTACTTC CASSAPVRGEQYF
TRBJ2-6 - few TRBV6-5 TGTGCCAGCAGCCTTGACGGGTCTGGGGCCAACGTCCTGACTTTC CASSLDGSGANVLTF
TRBJ2-4 TRBD2 once TRBV13 TGTGCCAGCAGCTTAAGGGGACTAGCGGGCCCCCAAAACATTCAGTACTTC CASSLRGLAGPQNIQYF
TRBJ1-1 - - TRBV7-9 TGTGCCAGCAGCTTGGGATCGGACAGTTACCTCAGGACTGAAGCTTTCTTT CASSLGSDSYLRTEAFF
TRBJ2-5 - - TRBV28 TGTGCCAGCAGTTTATCCGGCGGGGTAGAAAAGGAGACCCAGTACTTC CASSLSGGVEKETQYF
TRBJ2-7 - - TRBV4-1 TGCGCCAGCAGCCAGGCGGGACTGCCCTACGTCGAGCAGTACTTC CASSQAGLPYVEQYF
TRBJ1-3 TRBD1 once TRBV5-6 TGTGCCAGCAGCTTGCTGACAGGGGTAAACACCATATATTTT CASSLLTGVNTIYF
TRBJ2-5 - - TRBV28 TGTGCCAGCACTATAATGGGGGCAGGGGTGGAGACCCAGTACTTC CASTIMGAGVETQYF
TRBJ2-2 - - TRBV11-2 TGTGCCAGCAGCCCGGGACTGGAGCTGTTTTTT CASSPGLELFF
TRBJ2-7 TRBD2 - TRBV7-2 TGTGCCAGCAGCTTAAGCGGGAGAACCTACGAGCAGTACTTC CASSLSGRTYEQYF
TRBJ1-1 - - TRBV10-2 TGCGCCAGCAGTGCCAGGACTGAAGCTTTCTTT CASSARTEAFF
TRBJ2-3 - - TRBV6-4 TGTGCCAGCAGTGACTCACAGGGCGCAGATACGCAGTATTTT CASSDSQGADTQYF
TRBJ2-5 - once TRBV27 TGTGCCAGCAGTTTGCGGGGAGAAAGAGAGACCCAGTACTTC CASSLRGERETQYF
TRBJ2-1 TRBD1 - TRBV5-6 TGTGCCAGCACCCTGTGGACAGGGTCCTACAATGAGCAGTTCTTC CASTLWTGSYNEQFF
TRBJ2-2 - - TRBV10-3 TGTGCCATCAGAACGGGCGGGGGCGGCTCTGGGGAGCTGTTTTTT CAIRTGGGGSGELFF
TRBJ1-2 - - TRBV7-9 TGTTCCAGCAGCCGGGAATTTCTCGGTGGCTACACCTTC CSSSREFLGGYTF
TRBJ2-3 TRBD2 - TRBV28 TGTGCCAGCGCTAGCGGGGGGAAGACAGATACGCAGTATTTT CASASGGKTDTQYF
TRBJ1-1 TRBD1 - TRBV6-5 TGTGCCATCGGGGGGGACAGGGGGAGGGGTGAAGCTTTCTTT CAIGGDRGRGEAFF
TRBJ1-6 - few TRBV19 TGTGCCAGTTCCGGGACACCTAATTATAATTCACCCCTCCACTTT CASSGTPNYNSPLHF
TRBJ2-2 TRBD2 few TRBV5-4 TGTGCCAGCAGCAAGGCGGGGGGTAGGGGCACCGGGGAGCTGTTTTTT CASSKAGGRGTGELFF
TRBJ2-7 - once TRBV6-5 TGTGCCAGCAGTGAGAGTCCCGACTCCTACGAGCAGTACTTC CASSESPDSYEQYF
TRBJ1-5 - - TRBV19 TGTGCCAGTAGTACGGACATACTAAATCAGCCCCAGCATTTT CASSTDILNQPQHF
TRBJ2-7 - - TRBV2 TGTGCCAGCAGTGAAGTGAGCGAGCAGTACTTC CASSEVSEQYF
TRBJ1-5 TRBD1 - TRBV28 TGTGCCAGCAGTCCGGGACAGGGGGCTGGGAGACCCCAGCATTTT CASSPGQGAGRPQHF
TRBJ1-6 - - TRBV9 TGTGCCAGCAGCCCCACCGGGGGACCCCTCCACTTT CASSPTGGPLHF